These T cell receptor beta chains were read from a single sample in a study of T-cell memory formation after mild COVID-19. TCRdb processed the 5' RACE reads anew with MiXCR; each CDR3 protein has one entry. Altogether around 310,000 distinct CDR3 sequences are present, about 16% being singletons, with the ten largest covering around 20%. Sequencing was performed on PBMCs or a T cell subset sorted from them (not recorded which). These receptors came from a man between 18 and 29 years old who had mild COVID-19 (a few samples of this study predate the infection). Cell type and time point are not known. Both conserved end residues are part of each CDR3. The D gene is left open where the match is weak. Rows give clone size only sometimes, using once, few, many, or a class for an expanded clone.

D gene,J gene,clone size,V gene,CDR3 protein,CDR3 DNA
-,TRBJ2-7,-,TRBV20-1,CSARVPLPGPRLTPMEQYF,TGCAGTGCTAGAGTTCCCCTCCCCGGGCCACGACTTACCCCTATGGAGCAGTACTTC
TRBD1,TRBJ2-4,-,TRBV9,CASSPGTVAKNIQYF,TGTGCCAGCAGCCCCGGGACAGTAGCCAAAAACATTCAGTACTTC
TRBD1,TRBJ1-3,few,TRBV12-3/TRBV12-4,CASSFLGQGRGTIYF,TGTGCCAGCAGTTTCTTGGGACAGGGAAGAGGCACCATATATTTT
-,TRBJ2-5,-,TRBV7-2,CASSFSPASNGETQYF,TGTGCCAGCAGCTTTAGCCCGGCCTCAAACGGGGAGACCCAGTACTTC
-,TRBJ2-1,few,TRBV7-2,CASSWTAYNEQFF,TGTGCCAGCAGCTGGACAGCTTACAATGAGCAGTTCTTC
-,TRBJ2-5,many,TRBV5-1,CASSLGSGETQYF,TGCGCCAGCAGCTTGGGATCAGGGGAGACCCAGTACTTC
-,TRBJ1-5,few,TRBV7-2,CASSLSGNGQPQHF,TGTGCCAGCAGCTTATCAGGGAATGGTCAGCCCCAGCATTTT
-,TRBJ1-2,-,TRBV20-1,CSARFTANYGYTF,TGCAGTGCTAGATTTACGGCTAACTATGGCTACACCTTC
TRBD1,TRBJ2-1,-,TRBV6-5,CASRRQGFEQFF,TGTGCCAGCAGACGACAGGGGTTCGAGCAGTTCTTC
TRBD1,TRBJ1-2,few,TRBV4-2,CASSQGTEDRADGYTF,TGTGCCAGCAGCCAAGGGACTGAAGACAGGGCAGACGGCTACACCTTC
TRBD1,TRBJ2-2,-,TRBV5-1,CASSWGDRGPTGELFF,TGCGCCAGCAGCTGGGGGGACAGGGGTCCCACCGGGGAGCTGTTTTTT
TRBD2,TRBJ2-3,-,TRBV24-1,CATSDLRVGGTDTQYF,TGTGCCACCAGTGATTTAAGGGTCGGGGGGACAGATACGCAGTATTTT
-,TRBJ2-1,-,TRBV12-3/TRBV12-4,CASSFSRGAWREQFF,TGTGCCAGCAGTTTCAGTCGGGGAGCCTGGCGTGAGCAGTTCTTC
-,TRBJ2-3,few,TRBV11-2,CASSLVIGMSTDTQYF,TGTGCCAGCAGCTTAGTCATAGGCATGAGCACAGATACGCAGTATTTT
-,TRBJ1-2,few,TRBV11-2,CASSSRGSGGYTF,TGTGCCAGCAGCTCTAGGGGGTCCGGTGGCTACACCTTC
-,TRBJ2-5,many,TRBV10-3,CAISESVQGETQYF,TGTGCCATCAGTGAGTCGGTGCAGGGAGAGACCCAGTACTTC
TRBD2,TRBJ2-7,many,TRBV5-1,CASSRIAGTYEQYF,TGCGCCAGCAGTAGAATAGCGGGAACCTACGAGCAGTACTTC
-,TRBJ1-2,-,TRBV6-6,CASSYPETQVF,TGTGCCAGCAGTTACCCAGAGACCCAAGTCTTC
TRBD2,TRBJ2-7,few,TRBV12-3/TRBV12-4,CASSPTSGGTNEQYF,TGTGCCAGCAGTCCGACTAGCGGGGGGACCAACGAGCAGTACTTC
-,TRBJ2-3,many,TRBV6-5,CASSYSIGQGGRFGDTQYF,TGTGCCAGCAGTTACTCCATAGGTCAGGGGGGGCGTTTTGGAGATACGCAGTATTTT
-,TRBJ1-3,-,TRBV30,CAWSVGFPGSGNTIYF,TGTGCCTGGAGTGTAGGCTTTCCCGGCTCTGGAAACACCATATATTTT
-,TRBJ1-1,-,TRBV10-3,CAIQGDTEAFF,TGTGCCATCCAAGGGGACACTGAAGCTTTCTTT
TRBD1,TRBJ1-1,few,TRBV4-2,CASSLEGGTGGTEAFF,TGTGCCAGCAGCCTCGAGGGGGGAACAGGGGGCACTGAAGCTTTCTTT
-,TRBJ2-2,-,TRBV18,CASSKAVPNTGELFF,TGTGCCAGCTCAAAGGCGGTCCCGAACACCGGGGAGCTGTTTTTT
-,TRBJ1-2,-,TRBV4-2,CASSQDWGDSLNYGYTF,TGTGCCAGCAGCCAAGATTGGGGGGATTCCCTGAACTATGGCTACACCTTC
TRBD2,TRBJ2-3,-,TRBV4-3,CASSFSTSGGAGDKQYF,TGCGCCAGCAGCTTCTCGACTAGCGGGGGGGCCGGAGATAAGCAGTATTTT
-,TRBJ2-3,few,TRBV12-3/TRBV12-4,CASSFRARSDTQYF,TGTGCCAGCAGTTTCCGGGCCCGGAGCGATACGCAGTATTTT
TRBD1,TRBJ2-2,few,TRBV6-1,CASSAKGAANTGELFF,TGTGCCAGCAGTGCCAAGGGGGCCGCGAACACCGGGGAGCTGTTTTTT
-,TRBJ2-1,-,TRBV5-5,CASSSTGGSEQFF,TGTGCCAGCAGCTCCACTGGGGGAAGTGAGCAGTTCTTC
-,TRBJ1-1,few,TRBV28,CASSFAGANTEAFF,TGTGCCAGCAGTTTTGCAGGGGCTAACACTGAAGCTTTCTTT
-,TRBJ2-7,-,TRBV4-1,CASSQGSGGVEQYF,TGCGCCAGCAGCCAAGGGTCAGGTGGGGTCGAGCAGTACTTC
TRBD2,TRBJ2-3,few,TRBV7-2,CASSNHPTSGGGTQYF,TGTGCCAGCAGCAATCACCCGACTAGCGGGGGAGGTACGCAGTATTTT
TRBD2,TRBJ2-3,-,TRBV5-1,CASSFTSGATSTDTQYF,TGCGCCAGCAGCTTTACTAGCGGGGCTACTAGCACAGATACGCAGTATTTT
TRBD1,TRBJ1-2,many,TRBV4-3,CASSQETGVNYGYTF,TGCGCCAGCAGCCAAGAAACAGGGGTAAACTATGGCTACACCTTC
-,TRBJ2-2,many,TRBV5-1,CASRQDRITGELFF,TGCGCCAGCAGACAGGACAGAATCACCGGGGAGCTGTTTTTT
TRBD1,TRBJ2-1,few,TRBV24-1,CATSDPARGQGEQFF,TGTGCCACCAGTGATCCCGCCAGGGGGCAGGGTGAGCAGTTCTTC
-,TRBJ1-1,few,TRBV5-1,CASSLVGVGTEAFF,TGCGCCAGCAGCTTGGTCGGGGTCGGGACTGAAGCTTTCTTT
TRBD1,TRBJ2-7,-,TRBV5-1,CASSLQGGIYEQYF,TGCGCCAGCAGCTTACAGGGGGGTATCTACGAGCAGTACTTC
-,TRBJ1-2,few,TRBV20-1,CSAKPVANYGYTF,TGCAGTGCTAAGCCAGTAGCTAACTATGGCTACACCTTC
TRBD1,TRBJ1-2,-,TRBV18,CASSPGTGWNYGYTF,TGTGCCAGCTCACCAGGGACAGGGTGGAACTATGGCTACACCTTC
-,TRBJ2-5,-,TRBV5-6,CASSFLATPRVLQETQYF,TGTGCCAGCAGCTTTCTTGCGACCCCGAGGGTCCTCCAAGAGACCCAGTACTTC
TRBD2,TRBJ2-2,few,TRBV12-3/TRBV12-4,CASSPNFAGGLTGELFF,TGTGCCAGCAGTCCCAACTTTGCGGGGGGATTGACCGGGGAGCTGTTTTTT
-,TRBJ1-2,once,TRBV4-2,CASSQLDGSYGYTF,TGTGCCAGCAGCCAACTCGACGGGAGCTATGGCTACACCTTC
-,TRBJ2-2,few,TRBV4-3,CASSQGSGTGRTGELFF,TGCGCCAGCAGCCAAGGTAGCGGGACAGGGCGGACCGGGGAGCTGTTTTTT
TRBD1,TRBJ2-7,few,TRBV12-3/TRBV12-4,CASSFGTEGYEQYF,TGTGCCAGCAGTTTTGGGACAGAAGGCTACGAGCAGTACTTC
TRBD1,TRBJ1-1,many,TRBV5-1,CASSLLQGATEAFF,TGCGCCAGCAGCTTGCTACAGGGGGCAACTGAAGCTTTCTTT
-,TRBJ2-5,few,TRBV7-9,CASSLNTGETQYF,TGTGCCAGCAGCCTGAATACAGGAGAGACCCAGTACTTC
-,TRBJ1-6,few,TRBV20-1,CSAGGVRSWDSPLHF,TGCAGTGCTGGGGGTGTCCGCAGTTGGGATTCACCCCTCCACTTT
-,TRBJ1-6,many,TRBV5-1,CASSRQGNSPLHF,TGCGCCAGCAGCCGCCAGGGCAATTCACCCCTCCACTTT
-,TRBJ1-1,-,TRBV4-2,CASSQESAGIGTEAFF,TGTGCCAGCAGCCAAGAATCGGCAGGGATTGGAACTGAAGCTTTCTTT
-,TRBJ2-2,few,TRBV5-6,CASSELGRGNTGELFF,TGTGCCAGCAGCGAGTTAGGGCGGGGGAACACCGGGGAGCTGTTTTTT
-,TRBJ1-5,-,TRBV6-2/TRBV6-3,CASSYSGGPQPQHF,TGTGCCAGCAGTTACTCAGGGGGGCCGCAGCCCCAGCATTTT
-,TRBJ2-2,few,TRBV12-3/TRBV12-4,CASSIRGELFF,TGTGCCAGCAGTATAAGGGGGGAGCTGTTTTTT